This T cell receptor beta chain was sequenced in a study of post-analysis software for immune sequencing data. The study's findings and limits: The authors found that F measure strongly co-clustered same-batch samples. TRBV5-6, TRBV5-1 and TRBV20-1 belonged to a set of roughly 5 TRBV segments that were more frequent in patients than controls. For normalized Chao1 diversity, multiple sclerosis patients scored significantly lower than controls did.

This clonotype was counted between two and nine times. What it recognizes is unknown. Tagging with unique molecular identifiers was a feature of the TCR beta cDNA libraries. Researchers reported some 500,000 cDNA molecules coming from roughly 0.93 to 9.6 million T cells. TCRdb reprocessed the PCR reads with MiXCR, giving one entry per CDR3 protein. Of a few hundred thousand distinct CDR3 sequences in the sample, roughly 40% were seen once. The CDR3 is made up of 15 amino acids. Germline values: CDR1 SGHTA, CDR2 FQGNSA. V dropped 3 bases and J dropped 5 bases, with 17 bases sitting between them. This chain connects TRBV7-2 to TRBJ2-7; either TRBD1 or TRBD2 may supply D (5 bases each). The sequenced sample was blood. The clonotype comes from a girl aged 2 to 9 with multiple sclerosis. The CDR3 sequence is CASSLWGRETDEQYF. CDR3 in DNA: TGTGCCAGCAGCTTGTGGGGGAGAGAGACCGACGAGCAGTACTTC.